In its sample, the clone carrying this T cell receptor beta chain was seen once. This entry belongs to a study of T cell clones after liver transplantation. Assay used: immunoSEQ multiplex PCR; TCRdb lists only in-frame clones, some missing. The repertoire holds tens of thousands of clones, with approximately 88% as singletons. The CDR3 spans 14 residues. In germline, CDR1 is SGHDT, CDR2 YYEEEE. V lost 0 bases to trimming and J lost 3 bases, with 9 bases between them. The TCR originated in a human donor who received a liver transplant. The chain links TRBV5-6 to TRBJ1-1; D is undetermined. The input for sequencing was CD4+ T cells from blood, taken before liver transplant. CDR3 in amino acids: CASSLDSSYTEAFF. The CDR3 region has the DNA TGTGCCAGCAGCTTGGATTCATCGTACACTGAAGCTTTCTTT.